This T cell receptor beta chain was documented in a study of blood T cells in healthy people across ages. Across the study: Capture via template switching afforded approximately one barcoded beta molecule per two T cells. General study findings and limits: Unsorted PBMC material precluded a definitive naive versus antigen-experienced comparison. Older age coincided with a roughly linear decline in TCR beta diversity per million T cells.

The CDR3 totals 14 residues. The V gene's germline CDR1 is MNHNS and CDR2 SASEGT. A word on this clonotype: The target antigen is unknown.

For the second PCR, which ran for 7 to 11 cycles, a sample-barcoded 5' primer and a J-beta primer mix were used. TCRdb analysed the 5' RACE reads with MiXCR anew, one entry per CDR3 protein. The sample lists almost 300,000 distinct CDR3 sequences, 25% to 30% seen once, with approximately 30% in the top ten. This sequence originates from a woman aged 70 to 79 in good health. The sample comprised blood. The V gene is TRBV6-1, the J gene TRBJ2-7, with 14 positions matching TRBD2. The closer fit of TRBJ2-1 to the DNA end suggests the J call may be wrong. The chain's CDR3 is CASSQGLAGAEQFF. CDR3 sequence (DNA): TGTGCCAGCAGCCAGGGACTAGCGGGAGCTGAGCAGTTCTTC.